The sequence of this T cell receptor beta chain was determined in a study of blood T cell repertoires in COVID-19. Assay used: immunoSEQ multiplex PCR; TCRdb lists only in-frame clones, some missing. The sample shows 200,000 to 300,000 clones, around 85% of them seen only once. The sample was peripheral blood. The receptor comes from a woman of 80 years or more with acute or convalescent COVID-19.

Here the CDR3 reads CASSPGGGVFPAKNIQYF. The CDR3 nucleotides are TGTGCCAGCAGTCCCGGAGGGGGGGTCTTCCCAGCCAAAAACATTCAGTACTTC. The chain carries TRBV6-6 and TRBJ2-4; D may be TRBD2 (7 bases). Per germline, CDR1 MNHNY and CDR2 SVGAGI (reference sequence). V dropped 5 bases and J dropped 0 bases, with 20 bases sitting between them. The CDR3 is 18 amino acids.